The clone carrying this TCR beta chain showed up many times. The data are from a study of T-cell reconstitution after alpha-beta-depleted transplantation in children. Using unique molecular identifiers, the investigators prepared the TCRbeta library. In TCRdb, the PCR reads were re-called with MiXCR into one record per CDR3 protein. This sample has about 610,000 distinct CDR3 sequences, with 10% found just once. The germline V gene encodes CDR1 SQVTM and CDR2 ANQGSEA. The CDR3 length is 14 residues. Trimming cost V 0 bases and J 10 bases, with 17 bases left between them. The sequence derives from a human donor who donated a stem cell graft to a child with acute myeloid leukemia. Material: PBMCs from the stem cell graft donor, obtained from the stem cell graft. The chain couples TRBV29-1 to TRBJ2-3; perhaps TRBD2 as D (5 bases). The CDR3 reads CSVEDRTVARAQYF. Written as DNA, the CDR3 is TGCAGCGTTGAAGATCGGACCGTGGCGAGGGCGCAGTATTTT.